The rows below give T cell receptor beta chains drawn from one sample of a study of blood T cell repertoires in COVID-19. The protocol was immunoSEQ multiplex PCR, while the TCRdb copy is restricted to in-frame clones and leaves out a portion. This table holds around 310,000 clones, around 89% found once. The sequencing sample was made of peripheral blood. The receptors stem from a woman aged 55 to 70 with acute or convalescent COVID-19. The CDR3 runs from the conserved cysteine through the conserved F or W. D genes are given only for firm matches. Rows give clone size only sometimes, using once, few, many, or a class for an expanded clone.

D gene: TRBD1
clone size: -
J gene: TRBJ2-2
V gene: TRBV11-2
CDR3 DNA: TGTGCCAGCAGCTACGGACAGGAGTCCACCGGGGAGCTGTTTTTT
CDR3 protein: CASSYGQESTGELFF

D gene: TRBD2
clone size: -
J gene: TRBJ2-3
V gene: TRBV20-1
CDR3 DNA: TGCAGTGCTAGTGGGGCTAGCGGGGGGCCTATCACAGATACGCAGTATTTT
CDR3 protein: CSASGASGGPITDTQYF

D gene: TRBD1
clone size: -
J gene: TRBJ1-1
V gene: TRBV27
CDR3 DNA: TGTGCCAGCAGTACGACAGGGGTGAACACTGAAGCTTTCTTT
CDR3 protein: CASSTTGVNTEAFF

D gene: -
clone size: -
J gene: TRBJ1-3
V gene: TRBV21-1
CDR3 DNA: TGTGCCAGCAGCACTCGGAGGAATAGCGGCACCATATATTTT
CDR3 protein: CASSTRRNSGTIYF

D gene: -
clone size: -
J gene: TRBJ2-3
V gene: TRBV6-5
CDR3 DNA: TGTGCCAGCAGTACCGGGGGAGGATACACAGATACGCAGTATTTT
CDR3 protein: CASSTGGGYTDTQYF

D gene: -
clone size: -
J gene: TRBJ2-5
V gene: TRBV11-3
CDR3 DNA: TGTGCCAGCAGCCCCCCGGGCGGGATAGAGACCCAGTACTTC
CDR3 protein: CASSPPGGIETQYF

D gene: -
clone size: once
J gene: TRBJ1-1
V gene: TRBV12-3/TRBV12-4
CDR3 DNA: TGTGCCAGCAGTTACATACAGGGAACTGAAGCTTTCTTT
CDR3 protein: CASSYIQGTEAFF

D gene: -
clone size: -
J gene: TRBJ1-5
V gene: TRBV11-2
CDR3 DNA: TGTGCCAGCAGCTTAGCCGGAGGGCCCCAGCATTTT
CDR3 protein: CASSLAGGPQHF

D gene: -
clone size: -
J gene: TRBJ1-2
V gene: TRBV5-1
CDR3 DNA: TGCGCCAGCAGCTTAGCGGACGGCCGCTATGGCTACACCTTC
CDR3 protein: CASSLADGRYGYTF

D gene: TRBD2
clone size: -
J gene: TRBJ2-1
V gene: TRBV14
CDR3 DNA: TGTGCCAGCAGCCAAGAGCTAGCGGCTGAGCAGTTCTTC
CDR3 protein: CASSQELAAEQFF

D gene: TRBD1
clone size: -
J gene: TRBJ2-2
V gene: TRBV3-1/TRBV3-2
CDR3 DNA: TGTGCCAGCAGCCTCGTTCCGGGACAGGGGGCATTGGCCGGGGAGCTGTTTTTT
CDR3 protein: CASSLVPGQGALAGELFF

D gene: -
clone size: -
J gene: TRBJ2-3
V gene: TRBV5-4
CDR3 DNA: TGTGCCAGCAGCTTGTTTGGCGGGGGCCAAGATACGCAGTATTTT
CDR3 protein: CASSLFGGGQDTQYF

D gene: TRBD2
clone size: -
J gene: TRBJ2-1
V gene: TRBV7-9
CDR3 DNA: TGTGCCAGCAGCCCATCCTCCGGACTAGCGCATTACAATGAGCAGTTCTTC
CDR3 protein: CASSPSSGLAHYNEQFF

D gene: TRBD1
clone size: -
J gene: TRBJ1-4
V gene: TRBV28
CDR3 DNA: TGTGCCAGCAGGGTTGCGGGACAGCAAAGTGAAAAACTGTTTTTT
CDR3 protein: CASRVAGQQSEKLFF

D gene: -
clone size: -
J gene: TRBJ2-1
V gene: TRBV7-2
CDR3 DNA: TGTGCCAGCAGCTTAGCAGGGAGCTCCTACAATGAGCAGTTCTTC
CDR3 protein: CASSLAGSSYNEQFF

D gene: -
clone size: once
J gene: TRBJ1-4
V gene: TRBV5-1
CDR3 DNA: TGCGCCAGCAGCGAAAAAGGACGGGAGAATGAAAAACTGTTTTTT
CDR3 protein: CASSEKGRENEKLFF

D gene: -
clone size: -
J gene: TRBJ1-6
V gene: TRBV10-3
CDR3 DNA: TGTGCCATCAGTGAGCCCGTAGGGGGGGGGAATTCACCCCTCCACTTT
CDR3 protein: CAISEPVGGGNSPLHF

D gene: -
clone size: -
J gene: TRBJ1-4
V gene: TRBV29-1
CDR3 DNA: TGCAGCGTTGCAGGAAATAATGAAAAACTGTTTTTT
CDR3 protein: CSVAGNNEKLFF

D gene: TRBD1
clone size: -
J gene: TRBJ2-1
V gene: TRBV6-2/TRBV6-3
CDR3 DNA: TGTGCCAGCAGTTCCCTATCGGGACAGCCGTACAATGAGCAGTTCTTC
CDR3 protein: CASSSLSGQPYNEQFF

D gene: -
clone size: -
J gene: TRBJ1-5
V gene: TRBV18
CDR3 DNA: TGTGCCAGCTCCCCGGGGCAGGGGCTGAGCAATCAGCCCCAGCATTTT
CDR3 protein: CASSPGQGLSNQPQHF

D gene: -
clone size: -
J gene: TRBJ2-2
V gene: TRBV5-1
CDR3 DNA: TGCGCCAGCAGCTTGGGCGACAGCGCCGGGGAGCTGTTTTTT
CDR3 protein: CASSLGDSAGELFF

D gene: -
clone size: -
J gene: TRBJ1-4
V gene: TRBV6-5
CDR3 DNA: TGTGCCAGCATCTCTCGGGGGGGCGAGAATGAAAAACTGTTTTTT
CDR3 protein: CASISRGGENEKLFF

D gene: TRBD1
clone size: -
J gene: TRBJ1-6
V gene: TRBV2
CDR3 DNA: TGTGCCAGCATCCGGGACAGGGGCTCCTATAATTCACCCCTCCACTTT
CDR3 protein: CASIRDRGSYNSPLHF

D gene: -
clone size: -
J gene: TRBJ2-4
V gene: TRBV7-3
CDR3 DNA: TGTGCCAGCAGCCGAGGGGGTAGCAAAAACATTCAGTACTTC
CDR3 protein: CASSRGGSKNIQYF

D gene: TRBD1
clone size: -
J gene: TRBJ1-1
V gene: TRBV6-1
CDR3 DNA: TGTGCCAGCAGTCGGGCCCTGGACAGGGGCACTGAAGCTTTCTTT
CDR3 protein: CASSRALDRGTEAFF

D gene: TRBD1
clone size: -
J gene: TRBJ1-2
V gene: TRBV19
CDR3 DNA: TGTGCCAGTAGTGTCGACAGGGCTAACTATGGCTACACCTTC
CDR3 protein: CASSVDRANYGYTF

D gene: TRBD1
clone size: -
J gene: TRBJ2-7
V gene: TRBV28
CDR3 DNA: TGTGCCAGCAGTTTAGTGACAGGGGAAGCCAACTACGAGCAGTACTTC
CDR3 protein: CASSLVTGEANYEQYF

D gene: TRBD1
clone size: -
J gene: TRBJ2-2
V gene: TRBV11-2
CDR3 DNA: TGTGCCAGCAGCTTTCGGACAGGGAACACCGGGGAGCTGTTTTTT
CDR3 protein: CASSFRTGNTGELFF

D gene: -
clone size: -
J gene: TRBJ2-5
V gene: TRBV6-1
CDR3 DNA: TGTGCCAGCAGTGAAGCGATCAGGGGAGAGACCCAGTACTTC
CDR3 protein: CASSEAIRGETQYF

D gene: TRBD2
clone size: once
J gene: TRBJ2-7
V gene: TRBV27
CDR3 DNA: TGTGCCAGCAGTCCAGCGGGGTATGCCTACGAGCAGTACTTC
CDR3 protein: CASSPAGYAYEQYF

D gene: -
clone size: -
J gene: TRBJ1-1
V gene: TRBV28
CDR3 DNA: TGTGCCAGCAGTGAGGTTTTGCTTTCCATGAACACTGAAGCTTTCTTT
CDR3 protein: CASSEVLLSMNTEAFF

D gene: -
clone size: -
J gene: TRBJ1-1
V gene: TRBV28
CDR3 DNA: TGTGCCAGCAGTTCCGCCCTTTGGGACACCCCCGGGAACACTGAAGCTTTCTTT
CDR3 protein: CASSSALWDTPGNTEAFF

D gene: TRBD2
clone size: once
J gene: TRBJ2-1
V gene: TRBV7-9
CDR3 DNA: TGTGCCAGCAGCCCCCAGGGACTAGCGGGAGGGCCTTCCTACAATGAGCAGTTCTTC
CDR3 protein: CASSPQGLAGGPSYNEQFF

D gene: -
clone size: -
J gene: TRBJ2-7
V gene: TRBV11-2
CDR3 DNA: TGTGCCAGCAGCTTAGAATGGAACAGGGCAACTTACGAGCAGTACTTC
CDR3 protein: CASSLEWNRATYEQYF

D gene: -
clone size: many
J gene: TRBJ1-3
V gene: TRBV6-1
CDR3 DNA: TGTGCCAGCAGTGAAGCAGCTACTACCTCTGGAAACACCATATATTTT
CDR3 protein: CASSEAATTSGNTIYF

D gene: -
clone size: -
J gene: TRBJ2-2
V gene: TRBV7-3
CDR3 DNA: TGTGCCAGCAGCTTACTAGGCCCCAGCGGGGAGCTGTTTTTT
CDR3 protein: CASSLLGPSGELFF

D gene: -
clone size: few
J gene: TRBJ1-3
V gene: TRBV3-1/TRBV3-2
CDR3 DNA: TGTGCCAGCAGCGACAGGAGATCTGGAAACACCATATATTTT
CDR3 protein: CASSDRRSGNTIYF

D gene: -
clone size: -
J gene: TRBJ2-7
V gene: TRBV18
CDR3 DNA: TGTGCCAGCTCACCTGGAACGCGGGGAGAGCAGTACTTC
CDR3 protein: CASSPGTRGEQYF

D gene: -
clone size: once
J gene: TRBJ2-3
V gene: TRBV5-1
CDR3 DNA: TGCGCCAGCAGCTTGGTCTCGAGCGGAGATACGCAGTATTTT
CDR3 protein: CASSLVSSGDTQYF

D gene: TRBD2
clone size: -
J gene: TRBJ2-2
V gene: TRBV7-7
CDR3 DNA: TGTGCTAGCAGCTTAGTGGTCGCTAGCGGGACGAACACCGGGGAGCTGTTTTTT
CDR3 protein: CASSLVVASGTNTGELFF

D gene: -
clone size: -
J gene: TRBJ1-2
V gene: TRBV6-5
CDR3 DNA: TGTGCCAGCAGAGCGATAGCTAACTATGGCTACACCTTC
CDR3 protein: CASRAIANYGYTF

D gene: -
clone size: -
J gene: TRBJ1-2
V gene: TRBV4-3
CDR3 DNA: TGCGCCAGCAGCCAAGAGAACTTTTCTAACTATGGCTACACCTTC
CDR3 protein: CASSQENFSNYGYTF

D gene: -
clone size: -
J gene: TRBJ2-1
V gene: TRBV3-1/TRBV3-2
CDR3 DNA: TGTGCCAGCAGGCGAGCGGGCAGCTCCTACAATGAGCAGTTCTTC
CDR3 protein: CASRRAGSSYNEQFF

D gene: TRBD2
clone size: -
J gene: TRBJ2-1
V gene: TRBV6-4
CDR3 DNA: TGTGCCAGCAGTTCCCGTCCTAGCGGGGGTTACAATGAGCAGTTCTTC
CDR3 protein: CASSSRPSGGYNEQFF

D gene: TRBD1
clone size: -
J gene: TRBJ1-4
V gene: TRBV3-1/TRBV3-2
CDR3 DNA: TGTGCCAGCAGCCAAGGACAGGGGGGATTTAATGAAAAACTGTTTTTT
CDR3 protein: CASSQGQGGFNEKLFF

D gene: -
clone size: -
J gene: TRBJ1-3
V gene: TRBV5-6
CDR3 DNA: TGTGCCAGCAGCTTTAGTTTTCGTCTGTACTCTGGAAACACCATATATTTT
CDR3 protein: CASSFSFRLYSGNTIYF

D gene: -
clone size: -
J gene: TRBJ1-1
V gene: TRBV5-8
CDR3 DNA: TGTGCCAGCAGCTTGGAGGGGGGGTTACCTGAAGCTTTCTTT
CDR3 protein: CASSLEGGLPEAFF

D gene: -
clone size: -
J gene: TRBJ1-2
V gene: TRBV19
CDR3 DNA: TGTGCCAGTAGTACAAACCCCTGGGCCGCGCCCTATGGCTACACCTTC
CDR3 protein: CASSTNPWAAPYGYTF

D gene: -
clone size: -
J gene: TRBJ1-4
V gene: TRBV2
CDR3 DNA: TGTGCCAGCAGGGAGACGAGCCAAGATGAAAAACTGTTTTTT
CDR3 protein: CASRETSQDEKLFF

D gene: -
clone size: -
J gene: TRBJ1-1
V gene: TRBV7-9
CDR3 DNA: TGTGCCAGCACAACCGATCCTACTGAAATGAACACTGAAGCTTTCTTT
CDR3 protein: CASTTDPTEMNTEAFF

D gene: -
clone size: -
J gene: TRBJ2-3
V gene: TRBV7-2
CDR3 DNA: TGTGCCAGCAGCCCCGCGATGGGGGGGGGCGCAGATACGCAGTATTTT
CDR3 protein: CASSPAMGGGADTQYF

D gene: -
clone size: -
J gene: TRBJ2-2
V gene: TRBV13
CDR3 DNA: TGTGCCAGCAGCTCCCGGGACGGGGGGCTAGCCGGGGAGCTGTTTTTT
CDR3 protein: CASSSRDGGLAGELFF

D gene: -
clone size: -
J gene: TRBJ2-1
V gene: TRBV5-1
CDR3 DNA: TGCGCCAGCAGCTGGGGACAGCGGGATGAGCAGTTCTTC
CDR3 protein: CASSWGQRDEQFF